The 27 T cell receptor beta chains below come from one sample, sequenced in a study of CD8 T cells in Susac syndrome. The authors reverse transcribed 0.5 to 1 ug RNA with random hexamers. MiXCR, applied by TCRdb to the immunoSEQ multiplex PCR reads, yields one record per CDR3 protein. The sample carries around 300,000 distinct CDR3 sequences, 92% recorded once. What was sequenced was CD4+ T cells from PBMCs. These receptors were taken from a human donor with multiple sclerosis.

CDR3 in DNA: TGTGCCAGCTCACCAAATGATCGGGAGCTGTTTTTT. This translates into CASSPNDRELFF. The chain links TRBV18 to TRBJ2-2, with D unclear. Germline-derived CDR1 and CDR2 are KGHSH and LQKENI. The CDR3 extends over 12 amino acids. The V end was cut by 2 bases, the J end by 9 bases, with 7 bases between.

This chain uses TRBV7-8 with TRBJ2-2; D gene unclear. This CDR3 spans 16 amino acids. V dropped 2 bases and J dropped 0 bases, with 10 bases sitting between them. Germline assignment: CDR1 SGHVS and CDR2 FQNEAQ. CDR3 sequence: CASSLMAFANTGELFF. DNA of the CDR3: TGTGCCAGCAGCTTAATGGCGTTCGCGAACACCGGGGAGCTGTTTTTT.

This chain connects TRBV3-1 to TRBJ1-2; D might be TRBD1 (5 bases). Trimming removed 0 bases from V and 4 bases from J, with 12 bases in between. Germline V gene data show CDR1 as LGHDT and CDR2 as YNNKEL (reference sequence). The length of the CDR3 is 15 residues. CDR3 sequence reads: CASSQDLSGSYGYTF. The CDR3 DNA sequence: TGTGCCAGCAGCCAAGATCTATCAGGGAGCTATGGCTACACCTTC.

The genes are TRBV27 and TRBJ2-1; D ambiguous. Germline CDR1 MNHEY, CDR2 SMNVEV (reference sequence). V was cut by 1 base and J by 9 bases, with 10 bases left in between. The CDR3 has 13 residues. The CDR3 nucleotides read TGTGCCAGCAGTTTATGGTCGCAATTTGAGCAGTTCTTC. Protein: CASSLWSQFEQFF.

This chain uses TRBV7-6 with TRBJ2-1; D call uncertain. This CDR3 is built from 17 residues. The V and J ends lost 6 bases and 0 bases respectively, with 18 bases between them. Germline lookup yields CDR1 SGHVS and CDR2 FNYEAQ. The CDR3 region is CASSRPKDRSSYNEQFF. Written as DNA, the CDR3 is TGTGCCAGCAGTCGACCCAAGGACCGAAGCTCCTACAATGAGCAGTTCTTC.

The chain employs TRBV2 and TRBJ2-5, with D tentatively TRBD2 (5 bases). The germline V gene has CDR1 SNHLY and CDR2 FYNNEI. Trimming pared 3 bases from V and 2 bases from J, leaving 7 bases between. The CDR3 has 13 residues. In DNA, the CDR3 is TGTGCCAGCAGTGAGGGCGGGCAAGAGACCCAGTACTTC. This gives the protein CASSEGGQETQYF.

This clonotype was recorded once. The chain recombines TRBV5-6 with TRBJ1-2; D remains unclear. The germline CDR1 and CDR2 sequences are SGHDT and YYEEEE. The CDR3 is made up of 13 amino acids. Trimming left V 0 bases short and J 4 bases short, with 7 bases between. CDR3 sequence (DNA): TGTGCCAGCAGCTTGGTTAGGGCCTATGGCTACACCTTC. This gives the protein CASSLVRAYGYTF. The variable domain in full, with the rest retrieved from reference TRBV5-6 and TRBJ1-2, is DAGVTQSPTHLIKTRGQQVTLRCSPKSGHDTVSWYQQALGQGPQFIFQYYEEEERQRGNFPDRFSGHQFPNYSSELNVNALLLGDSALYLCASSLVRAYGYTFGSGTRLTVV.

The V and J genes are TRBV2 and TRBJ2-7; 7 bases agree with TRBD2. Germline V gene data show CDR1 as SNHLY and CDR2 as FYNNEI. V was pared by 11 bases and J by 0 bases, with 13 bases of the junction left unmatched. CDR3 size: 15 residues. CDR3 loop: CASAPGRGSSYEQYF. CDR3 nucleotide sequence: TGTGCCTCAGCCCCAGGGCGGGGGAGCTCCTACGAGCAGTACTTC.

About this clonotype itself: At one of its ends the junction is not consistent with the germline gene, which may arise from a read error. The V and J genes are TRBV20-1 and TRBJ2-4, with D possibly TRBD2 on 6 matching bases. The CDR3 is 18 residues long. CDR1 and CDR2 from the germline V gene are DFQATT and SNEGSKA (reference sequence). CDR3 amino acids: CSASFERGELLAENIQYF. DNA for the CDR3: TGCAGTGCTAGTTTCGAGCGTGGGGAACTACTAGCCGAAAACATTCAGTACTTC.

The rearrangement uses TRBV6-6 and TRBJ2-5, with TRBD2 identical over 11 bases. CDR3 size: 16 residues. J was trimmed by 3 bases and V by 0 bases; bases with no gene match: 3. The V gene's germline CDR1 is MNHNY and CDR2 SVGAGI (reference sequence). The chain's CDR3 is CASSYSTSGTKETQYF. CDR3 coding DNA: TGTGCCAGCAGTTACTCGACTAGCGGGACGAAAGAGACCCAGTACTTC.

The V and J genes are TRBV3-1 and TRBJ1-2, with TRBD1 as a possible D gene (6 bases). CDR1 and CDR2 (germline): LGHDT, YNNKEL (reference sequence). CDR3 length: 17 amino acids. V was shortened by 1 base and J by 3 bases, with 18 bases between the two germline ends. CDR3 residues: CASSQAGGAGADYGYTF. CDR3 in DNA: TGTGCCAGCAGCCAAGCAGGCGGAGCAGGGGCGGACTATGGCTACACCTTC. The full variable domain, in which reference TRBV3-1 and TRBJ1-2 provide the parts outside the CDR3, is DTAVSQTPKYLVTQMGNDKSIKCEQNLGHDTMYWYKQDSKKFLKIMFSYNNKELIINETVPNRFSPKSPDKAHLNLHINSLELGDSAVYFCASSQAGGAGADYGYTFGSGTRLTVV.

The DNA for the CDR3 is TGCAGCGCTAAGGAGGGGATCGGCACAGATACGCAGTATTTT. Translating it yields CSAKEGIGTDTQYF. The chain employs TRBV29-1 and TRBJ2-3, with TRBD2 as a possible D gene (6 bases). V lost 7 bases, J lost 1 base, and 15 bases lay in between. This CDR3 region has 14 residues. The germline gives CDR1 SQVTM, CDR2 ANQGSEA.

This chain uses TRBV19 with TRBJ2-7, with a possible D match to TRBD1 (6 bases). V was shortened by 5 bases and J by 3 bases, with 14 bases between the two germline ends. The CDR3 is made up of 14 amino acids. The germline V gene has CDR1 LNHDA and CDR2 SQIVND (reference sequence). The DNA for the CDR3 is TGTGCCAGTAGTGCGCGACAGGTTAACTACGAGCAGTACTTC. Amino acids: CASSARQVNYEQYF.

In nucleotides, the CDR3 is TGTGCCAGCAGGGAACGCGGGGCCCCGGGCGCTTTCTTT. Translating gives CASRERGAPGAFF. The chain couples TRBV3-1 to TRBJ1-1; maybe TRBD1 (5 bases). The CDR3 has 13 residues. V was clipped by 6 bases and J by 11 bases, with 19 bases between them. The germline CDR1 and CDR2 sequences are LGHDT and YNNKEL (reference sequence).

V is TRBV5-1 and J is TRBJ2-7; D remains unclear. The CDR3 extends over 14 amino acids. CDR1 is SGHRS and CDR2 is YFSETQ in the germline V gene. The germline V and J ends were trimmed by 0 bases and 5 bases, with 12 bases remaining between them. CDR3 amino acids: CASSLVVLGNEQYF. The CDR3 DNA sequence: TGCGCCAGCAGCTTGGTTGTTCTGGGGAACGAGCAGTACTTC.

This sequence joins TRBV30 and TRBJ2-7; D is unclear. The CDR3 consists of 11 residues. CDR1 is GTSNPN, CDR2 SVGIG, per germline (reference sequence). The V end lost 3 bases, the J end lost 6 bases, and 9 bases lay between the germline ends. CDR3 sequence: CAWRDVTEQYF. The CDR3 nucleotides are TGTGCCTGGAGGGACGTAACCGAGCAGTACTTC.

To note about this clonotype: One junction end disagrees with the germline gene, perhaps due to a read error. J is TRBJ2-1 and V is TRBV7-7, with D unclear. This CDR3 is 13 amino acids long. CDR1 and CDR2 from the germline V gene are SSHAT and FNYEAQ (reference sequence). DNA for the CDR3: TGTGCTAGCAGCTTGGATAGAAACAATGAGCAGTTCTTC. Translated: CASSLDRNNEQFF.

The chain links TRBV2 to TRBJ2-7; tentatively, D is TRBD1 or TRBD2 (5 bases each). This CDR3 has 15 residues. Germline-derived CDR1 and CDR2 are SNHLY and FYNNEI. The germline V and J ends were trimmed by 5 bases and 2 bases, with 16 bases remaining between them. Here the CDR3 reads CASSRTEGKAYEQYF. The CDR3 nucleotides are TGTGCCAGCAGTAGGACTGAGGGGAAAGCCTACGAGCAGTACTTC. The whole variable domain, remainder taken from reference TRBV2 and TRBJ2-7, is EPEVTQTPSHQVTQMGQEVILRCVPISNHLYFYWYRQILGQKVEFLVSFYNNEISEKSEIFDDQFSVERPDGSNFTLKIRSTKLEDSAMYFCASSRTEGKAYEQYFGPGTRLTVT.

The CDR3 DNA follows: TGCAGTGCTAGGTCTCCCCTAGCGGGGAAAAACATTCAGTACTTC. Translating it yields CSARSPLAGKNIQYF. V usage is TRBV20-1 and J usage is TRBJ2-4; 9 bases agree with TRBD2. There are 15 residues in the CDR3. Unmatched junction bases numbered 7, after V lost 3 bases and J lost 4 bases. Germline V gene data show CDR1 as DFQATT and CDR2 as SNEGSKA (reference sequence).

This rearrangement joins TRBV24-1 to TRBJ1-2, with 7 bases aligning to TRBD1. The CDR3 consists of 13 residues. Germline V gene lookup returns CDR1 KGHDR and CDR2 SFDVKD. Germline trimming cut 3 bases from V and 4 bases from J; bases unmatched to any gene: 1. CDR3 protein: CATSDGTAYGYTF. In DNA form, the CDR3 reads TGTGCCACCAGTGATGGGACAGCCTATGGCTACACCTTC.

V usage is TRBV30 and J usage is TRBJ2-2; D gene uncertain. Germline values: CDR1 GTSNPN, CDR2 SVGIG (reference sequence). V was pared by 5 bases and J by 3 bases, with 16 bases between. The CDR3 has 15 amino acids. The CDR3 here is CAWAFNGRYTGELFF. The CDR3 DNA sequence: TGTGCCTGGGCGTTCAACGGACGGTACACCGGGGAGCTGTTTTTT. Drawing the rest from reference TRBV30 and TRBJ2-2, the complete variable domain is SQTIHQWPATLVQPVGSPLSLECTVEGTSNPNLYWYRQAAGRGLQLLFYSVGIGQISSEVPQNLSASRPQDRQFILSSKKLLLSDSGFYLCAWAFNGRYTGELFFGEGSRLTVL.

This clonotype has just a few counts. The V call is TRBV14, the J call TRBJ1-1; D call uncertain. Germline V CDR1 and CDR2: SGHDN, FVKESK. The CDR3 extends over 13 amino acids. The V gene lost 2 bases and the J gene lost 4 bases, with 8 bases spanning the gap. The CDR3 DNA reads as TGTGCCAGCAGCCAAACCGAGGGCACTGAAGCTTTCTTT. Amino acids: CASSQTEGTEAFF. The full variable domain, with the rest looked up from reference TRBV14 and TRBJ1-1, is EAGVTQFPSHSVIEKGQTVTLRCDPISGHDNLYWYRRVMGKEIKFLLHFVKESKQDESGMPNNRFLAERTGGTYSTLKVQPAELEDSGVYFCASSQTEGTEAFFGQGTRLTVV.

This clonotype was detected once. At one of its ends the junction is not consistent with the germline gene, which may arise from a read error. This rearrangement joins TRBV20-1 to TRBJ2-2; D is possibly TRBD2 (5 bases). Germline CDR1 reads DFQATT; CDR2 reads SNEGSKA (reference sequence). This CDR3 region has 13 residues. CDR3 sequence (DNA): TGCAGTGCTAGCAGGACCGCGACCGGGGAGCTGCTTTTT. Its protein is CSASRTATGELLF.

CDR3 residues: CASSYGARDRAYEQYF. The CDR3 DNA reads TGTGCCAGCAGTTACGGGGCTAGGGACAGAGCCTACGAGCAGTACTTC. This chain joins TRBV6-5 and TRBJ2-7; 7 nucleotides match TRBD1. With V trimmed by 2 bases and J by 2 bases, 9 bases remained unmatched. The CDR3 has 16 residues. CDR1 is MNHEY and CDR2 is SVGAGI in the germline V gene.

This clonotype was observed a few times. A junction end diverges from the germline sequence, so it may reflect a read error. The J gene is TRBJ1-6, the V gene TRBV3-1; 7 bases are a match to TRBD1. The CDR3 covers 16 residues. CDR1 LGHDT and CDR2 YNNKEL come from the germline V gene (reference sequence). CDR3 sequence reads: CASSQEDRPYNSPLHF. The CDR3 DNA reads as TGTGCCAGCAGCCAGGAGGACAGGCCCTATAATTCCCCCCTCCACTTT.

V gene TRBV20-1 combines with J gene TRBJ2-1; 10 positions agree with TRBD2. J gave up 6 bases and V 6 bases, and 11 bases lay outside the gene matches. Germline V gene sequence: CDR1 DFQATT, CDR2 SNEGSKA (reference sequence). The CDR3 sequence is 15 residues long. Here the CDR3 reads CSATSDSGRPNEQFF. CDR3 nucleotides: TGCAGTGCCACGTCTGATAGCGGGAGGCCCAATGAGCAGTTCTTC.

This chain joins TRBV5-1 and TRBJ1-1, with D tentatively TRBD1 (5 bases). The V gene's germline CDR1 is SGHRS and CDR2 YFSETQ. V dropped 4 bases and J dropped 3 bases, with 10 bases sitting between them. The CDR3 totals 13 residues. The CDR3 DNA reads TGCGCCAGCAGCCCCGCAGGGTACACTGAAGCTTTCTTT. Protein product: CASSPAGYTEAFF.